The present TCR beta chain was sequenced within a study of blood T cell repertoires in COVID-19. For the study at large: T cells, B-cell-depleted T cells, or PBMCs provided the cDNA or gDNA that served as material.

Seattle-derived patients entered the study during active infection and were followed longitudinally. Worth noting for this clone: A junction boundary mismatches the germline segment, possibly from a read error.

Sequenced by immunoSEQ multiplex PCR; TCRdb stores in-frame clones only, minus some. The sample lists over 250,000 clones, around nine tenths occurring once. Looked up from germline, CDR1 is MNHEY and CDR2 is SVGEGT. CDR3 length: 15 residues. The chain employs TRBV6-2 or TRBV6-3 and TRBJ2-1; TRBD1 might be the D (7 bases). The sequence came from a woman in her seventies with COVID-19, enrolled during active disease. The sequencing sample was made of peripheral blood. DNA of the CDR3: TGTGCCAGCAGCTACTACCGGGACAGCGGGAATGAGCAGTTCTTC. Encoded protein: CASSYYRDSGNEQFF.